The 16 T cell receptor beta chains below were found in one sample sequenced in a study of shared clonotypes between healthy human individuals (dated by TCRdb to 2020 to 2022). Library preparation used the immunoSEQ multiplex PCR assay. The source is immuneACCESS, and TCRdb retained only in-frame sequences with V and J called. Part of the clones is not carried over; for the studies checked, unresolved V genes explain less than half of this, and the remainder is unexplained. In all, the sample holds around 500,000 clones, and 81% of those were seen once. The top ten clonotypes cover roughly 13% of the sample. The sample taken for sequencing was PBMCs. These receptor sequences come from a woman aged 40 to 49 in good health. Some clones in this sample may be carry-over from other donors' samples.

J is TRBJ1-4 and V is TRBV5-5, with unresolved D. Germline CDR1 and CDR2: SGHKS and YYEKEE (reference sequence). Between the trimmed V and J ends, which lost 2 bases and 8 bases, there was a span of 13 bases. The CDR3 is made up of 14 amino acids. The CDR3 DNA reads TGTGCCAGCAGCTTAGTCTCTGGGAACGAAAAACTGTTTTTT. Amino acid sequence: CASSLVSGNEKLFF.

Points on this clone: This likely came from a read error, as a far larger clone is one base away. Other DNA sequences in the sample encode the same CDR3. The chain carries TRBV11-2 and TRBJ1-1; D possibly corresponds to TRBD1 (6 bases). This CDR3 has 16 residues. Germline V gene lookup returns CDR1 SGHAT and CDR2 FQNNGV. Here the CDR3 reads CASSPYRESPNTEAFF. CDR3 in DNA: TGTGCCAGCAGCCCCTACAGGGAGTCCCCGAACACTGAAGCCTTCTTT. Complete variable domain (other parts from reference TRBV11-2 and TRBJ1-1): EAGVAQSPRYKIIEKRQSVAFWCNPISGHATLYWYQQILGQGPKLLIQFQNNGVVDDSQLPKDRFSAERLKGVDSTLKIQPAKLEDSAVYLCASSPYRESPNTEAFFGQGTRLTVV.

Concerning this clone: A far bigger clonotype differs at one base, so this is likely a read error. This specimen includes other DNA sequences encoding the same CDR3. V is TRBV7-3 and J is TRBJ2-2; D perhaps matches TRBD2 (5 bases). The germline gives CDR1 SGHTA, CDR2 FQGTGA. The CDR3 has 14 residues. Here the CDR3 DNA reads TGTGCCAGTAGCTTAGGGAGTAGCGCCGGGGAGCTGTTTTTT. Its protein product is CASSLGSSAGELFF.

Points on this clone: The same CDR3 can be traced to other DNA sequences in this sample. This rearrangement joins TRBV7-9 to TRBJ1-2, with TRBD1 matching 7 bases. V lost 2 bases and J lost 5; bases outside the gene matches: 8. CDR1 and CDR2 from the germline V gene are SEHNR and FQNEAQ (reference sequence). This CDR3 region has 15 residues. CDR3 DNA sequence: TGTGCCAGCAGCTTATCCGGGACAGAAGTTTATGGCTACACCTTC. Translated: CASSLSGTEVYGYTF.

The J gene is TRBJ1-2, the V gene TRBV4-3; D is unclear. This CDR3 contains 15 residues. CDR1 is LGHNA and CDR2 is YSLEER in the germline V gene. Trimming left V 0 bases short and J 4 bases short, with 12 bases between. CDR3 residues: CASSQDRTDGYGYTF. The CDR3 DNA reads TGCGCCAGCAGCCAAGACCGAACGGACGGCTATGGCTACACCTTC.

A word on this clone: This likely reflects a read error, since a far larger clone is one base away. The chain is built from TRBV14 and TRBJ2-5; a weak D match, TRBD2 (6 bases). CDR3 length: 16 residues. Germline CDR1 is SGHDN and CDR2 is FVKESK. CDR3 loop: CASSQVGGLYQDTQYF. The CDR3 DNA reads TGTGCCAGCAGCCAAGTGGGGGGATTGTACCAAGATACCCAGTACTTC. The full variable domain, its missing parts supplied by reference TRBV14 and TRBJ2-5, is EAGVTQFPSHSVIEKGQTVTLRCDPISGHDNLYWYRRVMGKEIKFLLHFVKESKQDESGMPNNRFLAERTGGTYSTLKVQPAELEDSGVYFCASSQVGGLYQDTQYFGPGTRLLVL.

The chain couples TRBV2 to TRBJ2-5, with D possibly matching TRBD2 (6 bases). The germline V gene encodes CDR1 SNHLY and CDR2 FYNNEI. The CDR3 has 13 residues. V lost 4 bases and J 0 bases, leaving 6 bases between the germline ends. The CDR3 sequence is CASSGGNQETQYF. DNA for the CDR3: TGTGCCAGCAGTGGCGGGAACCAAGAGACCCAGTACTTC.

The V gene is TRBV2, the J gene TRBJ1-2; 7 nucleotides align to TRBD1. J lost 5 bases, V lost 2 bases, and 2 bases had no gene match. The CDR3 is 13 amino acids. CDR1 and CDR2 (germline): SNHLY, FYNNEI. The CDR3 region is CASSETGDYGYTF. CDR3 DNA sequence: TGTGCCAGCAGTGAAACAGGGGATTATGGCTACACCTTC.

This clone has only one observation. The chain is built from TRBV7-8 and TRBJ2-3, with a possible D match to TRBD1 (6 bases). The germline V gene encodes CDR1 SGHVS and CDR2 FQNEAQ. V was trimmed by 5 bases and J by 2 bases, leaving 11 bases between them. The CDR3 consists of 14 residues. This CDR3 reads CASSLGQYTDTQYF. Written as DNA, the CDR3 is TGTGCCAGCAGCCTTGGACAGTACACAGATACGCAGTATTTT. The full variable domain, its missing parts supplied by reference TRBV7-8 and TRBJ2-3, is GAGVSQSPRYKVAKRGQDVALRCDPISGHVSLFWYQQALGQGPEFLTYFQNEAQLDKSGLPSDRFFAERPEGSVSTLKIQRTQQEDSAVYLCASSLGQYTDTQYFGPGTRLTVL.

The chain carries TRBV2 and TRBJ2-1; D uncertain. The germline gives CDR1 SNHLY, CDR2 FYNNEI. The ends were cut back, 6 bases at V and 0 bases at J, with 12 bases in the middle. CDR3 size: 15 residues. CDR3 DNA sequence: TGTGCCAGCAGGAGAGATTTAAGCTCCTACAATGAGCAGTTCTTC. This sequence encodes CASRRDLSSYNEQFF.

Concerning this clone: A much larger clone sits a single nucleotide away, making a read error possible. Other DNA sequences in the sample encode the same CDR3. This rearrangement joins TRBV7-2 to TRBJ2-1; D gene ambiguous. CDR3 length: 15 residues. Germline loops: CDR1 SGHTA, CDR2 FQGNSA. Trimming shortened V by 6 bases and J by 0 bases, and 12 bases separated the two germline ends. The CDR3 bases are TGTGCCAGCAGTCGTGACCTCCTCTCCTACAATGAGCAGTTCTTC. This translates into CASSRDLLSYNEQFF.

This rearrangement joins TRBV27 to TRBJ1-2; unclear D gene. CDR3 length: 14 amino acids. CDR1 and CDR2 (germline): MNHEY, SMNVEV (reference sequence). The ends were cut back, 8 bases at V and 2 bases at J, with 15 bases in the middle. The CDR3 DNA follows: TGTGCCAGCGGCTTACGTGGTCCCAACTATGGCTACACCTTC. It yields the protein CASGLRGPNYGYTF.

As to this clone: A far larger clone is a single base away, which makes a read error likely. The gene calls are TRBV27 and TRBJ2-2, with TRBD2 as a possible D gene (5 bases). The CDR3 sequence is 16 residues long. Germline V CDR1 and CDR2: MNHEY, SMNVEV (reference sequence). V lost 2 bases to trimming and J lost 4 bases, with 14 bases between them. CDR3 bases: TGTGCCAGCAGTTTAGGTAGCGACCCGAGCACCGGGGAGCTGTTTTTT. Translating it yields CASSLGSDPSTGELFF.

The chain has TRBV2 and TRBJ2-7; 9 positions match TRBD1. This CDR3 contains 14 residues. Germline V CDR1 and CDR2: SNHLY, FYNNEI. Trimming removed 8 bases from V and 1 base from J; junction bases left unmatched: 6. CDR3 sequence: CASREDRGSYEQYF. DNA for the CDR3: TGTGCCAGCCGAGAGGACAGGGGTTCCTACGAGCAGTACTTC. Drawing the rest from reference TRBV2 and TRBJ2-7, the complete variable domain is EPEVTQTPSHQVTQMGQEVILRCVPISNHLYFYWYRQILGQKVEFLVSFYNNEISEKSEIFDDQFSVERPDGSNFTLKIRSTKLEDSAMYFCASREDRGSYEQYFGPGTRLTVT.

The chain couples TRBV5-1 to TRBJ2-1, with 10 bases aligning to TRBD2. Germline V CDR1 and CDR2: SGHRS, YFSETQ. V lost 4 bases, J lost 7 bases, and 8 bases stayed unmatched. The CDR3 has 15 residues. In nucleotides, the CDR3 is TGCGCCAGCAGCCCATCTAGCGGGAGAGAGAATGAGCAGTTCTTC. Translating gives CASSPSSGRENEQFF.

V and J are TRBV28 and TRBJ2-1; D perhaps matches TRBD2 (6 bases). Trimming pared 4 bases from V and 4 bases from J, leaving 14 bases between. The CDR3 is made up of 15 amino acids. Looked up from germline, CDR1 is MDHEN and CDR2 is SYDVKM. The DNA of the CDR3 is TGTGCCAGCAGTTCCCCTAGCGTCCCTTACAATGAGCAGTTCTTC. It specifies CASSSPSVPYNEQFF.